This entry lists 28 T cell receptor beta chains sequenced from one sample in a study of CD8 T cells in Susac syndrome. Random-hexamer reverse transcription was applied to roughly 0.45 to 1 ug RNA. Via MiXCR, TCRdb re-called the immunoSEQ multiplex PCR reads, giving one row per CDR3 protein. The sample shows 210,000 or so distinct CDR3 sequences, 85% to 95% of them seen only once. Sequenced input: CD4+ T cells from PBMCs. Receptor source: a human donor with Susac syndrome.

The V gene is TRBV10-2, the J gene TRBJ2-3; a possible D gene is TRBD2 (5 bases). V was shortened by 8 bases and J by 1 base, with 16 bases between the two germline ends. The CDR3 sequence is 15 residues long. In germline, CDR1 is WSHSY, CDR2 SAAADI. This CDR3 reads CASQRGPMGTDTQYF. Written as DNA, the CDR3 is TGCGCCAGCCAGAGAGGGCCCATGGGCACAGATACGCAGTATTTT.

The chain couples TRBV3-1 to TRBJ2-1; 10 nucleotides align to TRBD2. This CDR3 has 15 residues. With V trimmed by 4 bases and J by 8 bases, 8 bases remained unmatched. Per germline, CDR1 LGHDT and CDR2 YNNKEL (reference sequence). DNA of the CDR3: TGTGCCAGCAGCCCACAGCGGGGGGGCCGGGATGAGCAGTTCTTC. Its translation: CASSPQRGGRDEQFF.

The chain carries TRBV20-1 and TRBJ1-4; D is unclear. The CDR3 spans 14 residues. V was trimmed by 3 bases and J by 5 bases, leaving 13 bases between them. The germline V gene has CDR1 DFQATT and CDR2 SNEGSKA (reference sequence). The CDR3 sequence is CSARVSISNEKLFF. The CDR3 DNA reads as TGCAGTGCTAGGGTCAGTATCTCCAATGAAAAACTGTTTTTT.

This chain joins TRBV9 and TRBJ1-2; maybe TRBD1 (6 bases). The V gene lost 4 bases and the J gene lost 8 bases, with 18 bases spanning the gap. The V gene's germline CDR1 is SGDLS and CDR2 YYNGEE. The CDR3 sequence is 14 residues long. The CDR3 nucleotides read TGTGCCAGCAGCTTCACCACAGGGACGGAGGGCTACACCTTC. This codes for CASSFTTGTEGYTF.

The rearrangement uses TRBV2 and TRBJ1-2; no reliable D call. Trimming removed 7 bases at V and 6 bases at J, with 9 bases between. The length of the CDR3 is 11 residues. The germline V gene encodes CDR1 SNHLY and CDR2 FYNNEI. The CDR3 loop is CASKTVNGYTF. DNA for the CDR3: TGTGCCAGCAAGACGGTTAATGGCTACACCTTC. The complete variable domain, with remaining parts taken from reference TRBV2 and TRBJ1-2, reads EPEVTQTPSHQVTQMGQEVILRCVPISNHLYFYWYRQILGQKVEFLVSFYNNEISEKSEIFDDQFSVERPDGSNFTLKIRSTKLEDSAMYFCASKTVNGYTFGSGTRLTVV.

The chain uses TRBV12-3 or TRBV12-4 and TRBJ1-5, with D possibly matching TRBD1 (6 bases). Trimming took 4 bases from V and 5 from J, leaving 15 bases between them. This CDR3 has 15 amino acids. CDR3 in DNA: TGTGCCAGCAGTTCCGGGACACTTGTCTATCAGCCCCAGCATTTT. Its protein product is CASSSGTLVYQPQHF.

V usage is TRBV30 and J usage is TRBJ1-1; D is unclear. There are 13 residues in the CDR3. The germline V and J ends were trimmed by 1 base and 4 bases, with 10 bases remaining between them. Germline V CDR1 and CDR2: GTSNPN, SVGIG (reference sequence). CDR3 bases: TGTGCCTGGAGTGGGAACCGGGGCACTGAAGCTTTCTTT. Its protein product is CAWSGNRGTEAFF.

The chain recombines TRBV20-1 with TRBJ1-2, with D tentatively TRBD1 (5 bases). The CDR3 extends over 16 amino acids. Germline V gives CDR1 DFQATT, CDR2 SNEGSKA (reference sequence). Trimming stripped 4 bases from V and 1 base from J, with 19 bases between. DNA for the CDR3: TGCAGTGCTAATGGGGGATTGGACACCTATAACTATGGCTACACCTTC. This translates into CSANGGLDTYNYGYTF.

The chain recombines TRBV18 with TRBJ2-2; D unresolved. Germline CDR1 is KGHSH and CDR2 is LQKENI. There are 14 residues in the CDR3. V was shortened by 3 bases and J by 6 bases, with 11 bases between the two germline ends. Here the CDR3 DNA reads TGTGCCAGCTCACCCGGGTCTGTCTCCGGGGAGCTGTTTTTT. It codes for CASSPGSVSGELFF. Combining the CDR3 with reference TRBV18 and TRBJ2-2 gives the whole variable domain NAGVMQNPRHLVRRRGQEARLRCSPMKGHSHVYWYRQLPEEGLKFMVYLQKENIIDESGMPKERFSAEFPKEGPSILRIQQVVRGDSAAYFCASSPGSVSGELFFGEGSRLTVL.

This clonotype was found once. The rearrangement uses TRBV20-1 and TRBJ2-7; D is perhaps TRBD2 (6 bases). The V gene's germline CDR1 is DFQATT and CDR2 SNEGSKA (reference sequence). Trimming took off 4 bases at V and 0 bases at J, with 22 bases between the two ends. The CDR3 runs 17 residues. CDR3 amino acids: CSANGPGLQTNSYEQYF. CDR3 DNA: TGCAGTGCTAATGGTCCGGGACTCCAAACAAACTCCTACGAGCAGTACTTC.

This chain uses TRBV4-1 with TRBJ1-3; D is possibly TRBD1 (6 bases). The V end was cut by 0 bases, the J end by 6 bases, with 12 bases between. CDR1 and CDR2 from the germline V gene are MGHRA and YSYEKL. This CDR3 contains 15 residues. The CDR3 nucleotides are TGCGCCAGCAGCCAAGATGGAGGGGGTGAAAACACCATATATTTT. This encodes CASSQDGGGENTIYF.

CDR3 protein: CSARHGGGVGNQPQHF. The DNA of the CDR3 is TGCAGTGCTAGACACGGCGGGGGAGTTGGCAATCAGCCCCAGCATTTT. The V and J genes are TRBV20-1 and TRBJ1-5, with D tentatively TRBD1 (5 bases). Germline V gene data show CDR1 as DFQATT and CDR2 as SNEGSKA (reference sequence). The CDR3 spans 16 residues. V lost 2 bases and J 2 bases, leaving 16 bases between the germline ends.

The rearrangement uses TRBV5-4 and TRBJ2-5; the D gene is possibly TRBD2 (5 bases). The V and J ends lost 9 bases and 2 bases respectively, with 20 bases between them. This CDR3 contains 15 residues. Per germline, CDR1 SGHNT and CDR2 YYREEE (reference sequence). This chain's CDR3 is CATKYPGSPQETQYF. The CDR3 bases are TGTGCCACCAAATACCCGGGGAGTCCTCAAGAGACCCAGTACTTC.

The gene calls are TRBV4-2 and TRBJ1-5, with no clear D. The CDR3 loop spans 17 amino acids. Trimming shortened V by 0 bases and J by 5 bases, and 17 bases separated the two germline ends. The germline V gene has CDR1 LGHNA and CDR2 YNFKEQ. The DNA of the CDR3 is TGTGCCAGCAGCCAAGATGATGGGCGCGGCAGTGATCAGCCCCAGCATTTT. Its translation is CASSQDDGRGSDQPQHF.

The chain links TRBV19 to TRBJ1-1; the match to TRBD1 covers 7 bases. Germline V gene lookup returns CDR1 LNHDA and CDR2 SQIVND (reference sequence). The V segment lost 5 bases and the J segment 1 base; nucleotides outside the gene matches: 7. This CDR3 contains 15 residues. The CDR3 region is CASSLRGGPNTEAFF. As DNA, the CDR3 is TGTGCCAGTAGTCTCCGAGGGGGCCCGAACACTGAAGCTTTCTTT.

The rearrangement uses TRBV11-2 and TRBJ1-1; tentatively, D is TRBD1 (5 bases). The CDR3 has 13 residues. The germline V gene has CDR1 SGHAT and CDR2 FQNNGV. V gave up 0 bases and J gave up 6 bases, with 8 bases separating them. The CDR3 region has the DNA TGTGCCAGCAGCTTAGAGCAGGGTTCTGAAGCTTTCTTT. It codes for CASSLEQGSEAFF.

The chain is built from TRBV20-1 and TRBJ1-1; the D gene is possibly TRBD1 (5 bases). The V gene's germline CDR1 is DFQATT and CDR2 SNEGSKA (reference sequence). Trimming stripped 0 bases from V and 1 base from J, with 15 bases between. CDR3 length equals 16 residues. The CDR3 bases are TGCAGTGCTAGAGATAGCAGGGAAGGATCGAACACTGAAGCTTTCTTT. This sequence encodes CSARDSREGSNTEAFF.

The chain carries TRBV6-5 and TRBJ1-4; D possibly corresponds to TRBD1 (5 bases). Trimming pared 4 bases from V and 6 bases from J, leaving 12 bases between. Germline V lookup: CDR1 MNHEY, CDR2 SVGAGI. The CDR3 contains 14 residues. The DNA for the CDR3 is TGTGCCAGCAGTTGGGGCGGGACGGATGAAAAACTGTTTTTT. It specifies CASSWGGTDEKLFF.

The V call is TRBV27, the J call TRBJ2-3; TRBD1 matches 7 bases. CDR1 is MNHEY, CDR2 SMNVEV, per germline (reference sequence). With 4 bases clipped from V and 5 bases from J, the junction kept 9 bases outside the gene matches. This CDR3 spans 15 amino acids. The CDR3, as DNA: TGTGCCAGCAGTTCATGGACAGGCAATGGAGATACGCAGTATTTT. This encodes CASSSWTGNGDTQYF.

This clonotype was seen only once. This chain links TRBV4-3 with TRBJ2-2; 8 bases agree with TRBD2. The trim removed 0 bases at V and 0 bases at J, leaving 6 bases unmatched. Germline values: CDR1 LGHNA, CDR2 YSLEER. This CDR3 spans 18 amino acids. Here the CDR3 DNA reads TGCGCCAGCAGCCAAGACAGCCTAGCGGGCTCGAACACCGGGGAGCTGTTTTTT. Translating gives CASSQDSLAGSNTGELFF.

This chain connects TRBV10-3 to TRBJ2-3, with 7 positions matching TRBD1. This CDR3 comprises 14 residues. After removal of 7 bases from V and 0 bases from J, the junction contained 4 bases not matched to a gene. CDR1 and CDR2 from the germline V gene are ENHRY and SYGVKD. In DNA form, the CDR3 reads TGTGCCATCAAGACAGGGCCTAGCACAGATACGCAGTATTTT. Residues: CAIKTGPSTDTQYF.

Written as DNA, the CDR3 is TGTGCCAGCAGCTTATGTTCATGGCCGGGGGAAATATCCCGACTAGCGCGGGAGACCCAGTACTTC. Translation: CASSLCSWPGEISRLARETQYF. The genes are TRBV5-4 and TRBJ2-5; 8 positions match TRBD2. The CDR3 sequence is 22 residues long. V dropped 2 bases and J dropped 5; count of bases not matched to a gene: 29. CDR1 SGHNT and CDR2 YYREEE come from the germline V gene (reference sequence).

The chain couples TRBV29-1 to TRBJ2-5, with a tentative D call TRBD2 (6 bases). Germline V CDR1 and CDR2: SQVTM, ANQGSEA. The CDR3 extends over 12 amino acids. The CDR3 region is CRADVEGETQYF. DNA for the CDR3: TGCAGAGCCGACGTGGAGGGAGAGACCCAGTACTTC.

V and J are TRBV12-3 or TRBV12-4 and TRBJ2-2, with unresolved D. Trimming took 1 base from V and 1 from J, leaving 7 bases between them. The CDR3 length is 15 residues. Written as DNA, the CDR3 is TGTGCCAGCAGTTTAGAGACCTTGAACACCGGGGAGCTGTTTTTT. Residues: CASSLETLNTGELFF.

The rearrangement uses TRBV29-1 and TRBJ2-5; either TRBD1 or TRBD2 may supply D (6 bases each). Germline CDR1 is SQVTM and CDR2 is ANQGSEA. The V end lost 6 bases, the J end lost 5 bases, and 19 bases lay between the germline ends. The CDR3 has 14 residues. CDR3 amino acids: CSVVEGGGRETQYF. The CDR3 DNA follows: TGCAGCGTGGTCGAGGGGGGCGGAAGGGAGACCCAGTACTTC.

The genes are TRBV6-2 or TRBV6-3 and TRBJ2-1; no clear D gene. The germline gives CDR1 MNHEY, CDR2 SVGEGT. CDR3 length equals 11 residues. V was clipped by 5 bases and J by 10 bases, with 9 bases between them. The CDR3 region is CASSPRLEQFF. The DNA for the CDR3 is TGTGCCAGCAGTCCTAGGTTAGAGCAGTTCTTC.

This clonotype was detected a few times. The J gene is TRBJ2-2, the V gene TRBV12-3 or TRBV12-4; D not certain. The CDR3 length is 14 residues. The V and J ends lost 1 base and 0 bases respectively, with 3 bases between them. CDR3 sequence reads: CASSLGTNTGELFF. As DNA, the CDR3 is TGTGCCAGCAGTTTAGGGACGAACACCGGGGAGCTGTTTTTT.

The rearrangement joins TRBV5-1 to TRBJ2-2, with D unclear. Trimming cost V 4 bases and J 0 bases, with 16 bases left between them. The length of the CDR3 is 17 residues. In germline, CDR1 is SGHRS, CDR2 YFSETQ. CDR3 sequence (DNA): TGCGCCAGCAGCGCCTTTAGCATAAGCGCGAACACCGGGGAGCTGTTTTTT. Its protein is CASSAFSISANTGELFF.